Reported below is one T cell receptor (beta chain). Other nucleotide sequences in the sample specify the same CDR3. Produced via immunoSEQ multiplex PCR; TCRdb's table is partial and in-frame only. The sample carries 300,000 to 350,000 clones, over 70% recorded once. The germline gives CDR1 LNHDA, CDR2 SQIVND (reference sequence). Deletions cut 11 bases from V and 0 bases from J, with 8 bases between. The CDR3 consists of 11 residues. These data belong to a study of blood T cell repertoires in COVID-19. The sequencing input was peripheral blood. This chain uses TRBV19 with TRBJ2-7; perhaps TRBD2 as D (5 bases). The sequence came from a man younger than 40 with active or convalescent COVID-19. This CDR3 reads CASRGSYEQYF. CDR3 sequence (DNA): TGTGCCTCCCGGGGCTCCTACGAGCAGTACTTC.